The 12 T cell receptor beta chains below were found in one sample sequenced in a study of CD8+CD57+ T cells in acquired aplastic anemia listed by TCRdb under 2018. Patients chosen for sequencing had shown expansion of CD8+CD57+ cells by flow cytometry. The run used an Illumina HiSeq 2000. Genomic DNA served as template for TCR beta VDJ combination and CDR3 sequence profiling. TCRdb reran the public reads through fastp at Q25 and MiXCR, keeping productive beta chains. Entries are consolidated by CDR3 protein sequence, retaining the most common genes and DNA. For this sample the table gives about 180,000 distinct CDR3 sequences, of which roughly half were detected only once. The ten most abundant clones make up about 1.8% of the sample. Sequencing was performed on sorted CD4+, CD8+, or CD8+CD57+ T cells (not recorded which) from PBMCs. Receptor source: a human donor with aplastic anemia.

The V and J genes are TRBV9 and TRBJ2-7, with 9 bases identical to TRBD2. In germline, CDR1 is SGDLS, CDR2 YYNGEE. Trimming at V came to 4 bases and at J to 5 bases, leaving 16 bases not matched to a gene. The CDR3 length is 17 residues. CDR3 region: CASSLEVAGDFRDEQYF. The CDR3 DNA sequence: TGTGCCAGCAGCTTGGAAGTAGCGGGGGATTTCAGAGACGAGCAGTACTTC.

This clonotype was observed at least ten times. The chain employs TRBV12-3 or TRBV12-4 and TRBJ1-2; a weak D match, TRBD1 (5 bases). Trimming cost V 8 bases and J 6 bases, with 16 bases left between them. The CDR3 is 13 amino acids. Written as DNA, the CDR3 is TGTGCCAGCGGGACCCAGGCCCTCCATGGCTACACCTTC. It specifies CASGTQALHGYTF.

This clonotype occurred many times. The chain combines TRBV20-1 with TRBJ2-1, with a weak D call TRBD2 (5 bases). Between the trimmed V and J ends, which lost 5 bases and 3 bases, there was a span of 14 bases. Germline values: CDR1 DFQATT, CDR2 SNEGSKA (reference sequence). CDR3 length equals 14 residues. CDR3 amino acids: CSAWTSDIYNEQFF. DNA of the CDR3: TGCAGTGCTTGGACTTCTGACATCTACAATGAGCAGTTCTTC.

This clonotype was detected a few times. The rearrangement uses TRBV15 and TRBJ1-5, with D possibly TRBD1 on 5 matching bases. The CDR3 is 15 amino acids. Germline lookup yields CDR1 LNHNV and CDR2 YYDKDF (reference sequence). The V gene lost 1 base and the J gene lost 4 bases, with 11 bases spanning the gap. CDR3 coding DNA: TGTGCCACCAGCAGAGCGAGAGGGGAAAATCAGCCCCAGCATTTT. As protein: CATSRARGENQPQHF.

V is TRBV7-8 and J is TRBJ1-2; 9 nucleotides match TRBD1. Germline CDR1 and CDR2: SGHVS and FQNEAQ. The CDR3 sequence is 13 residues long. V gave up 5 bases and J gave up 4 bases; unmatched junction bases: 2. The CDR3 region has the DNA TGTGCCAGCAGCCAGACAGGGGGCTATGGCTACACCTTC. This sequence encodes CASSQTGGYGYTF.

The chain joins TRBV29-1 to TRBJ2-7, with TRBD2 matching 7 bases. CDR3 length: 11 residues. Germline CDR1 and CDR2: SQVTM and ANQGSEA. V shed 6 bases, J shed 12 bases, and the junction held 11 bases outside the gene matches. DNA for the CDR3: TGCAGCGTGGGGACGGGGGGATTGCGGTACTTC. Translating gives CSVGTGGLRYF.

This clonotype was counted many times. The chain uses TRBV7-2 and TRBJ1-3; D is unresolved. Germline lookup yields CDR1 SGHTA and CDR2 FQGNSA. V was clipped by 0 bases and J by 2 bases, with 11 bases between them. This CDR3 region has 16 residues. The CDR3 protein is CASSLAGGSAGNTIYF. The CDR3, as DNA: TGTGCCAGCAGCTTAGCGGGTGGGTCAGCTGGAAACACCATATATTTT.

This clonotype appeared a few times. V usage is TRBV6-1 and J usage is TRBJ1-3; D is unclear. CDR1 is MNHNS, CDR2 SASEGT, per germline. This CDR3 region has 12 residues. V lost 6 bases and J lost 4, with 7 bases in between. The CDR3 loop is CASSLTGNTIYF. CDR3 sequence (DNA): TGTGCCAGCAGCCTCACGGGAAACACCATATATTTT.

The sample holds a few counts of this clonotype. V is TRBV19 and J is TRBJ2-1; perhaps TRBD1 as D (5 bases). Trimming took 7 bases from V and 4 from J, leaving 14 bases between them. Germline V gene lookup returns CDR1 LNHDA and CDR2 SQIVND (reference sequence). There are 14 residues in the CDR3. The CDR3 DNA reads TGTGCCAGTAAGGACATCGATGGATACAATGAGCAGTTCTTC. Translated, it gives CASKDIDGYNEQFF.

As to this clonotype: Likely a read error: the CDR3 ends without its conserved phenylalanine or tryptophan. The CDR3 protein is CAISNGQGLLYEQYY. The CDR3 region has the DNA TGTGCCATCAGCAACGGACAGGGGCTCCTTTACGAGCAGTACTAC. This chain connects TRBV10-3 to TRBJ2-7; TRBD1 matches 9 bases. The CDR3 loop spans 15 amino acids. After removal of 6 bases from V and 4 bases from J, the junction contained 10 bases not matched to a gene. Germline values: CDR1 ENHRY, CDR2 SYGVKD.

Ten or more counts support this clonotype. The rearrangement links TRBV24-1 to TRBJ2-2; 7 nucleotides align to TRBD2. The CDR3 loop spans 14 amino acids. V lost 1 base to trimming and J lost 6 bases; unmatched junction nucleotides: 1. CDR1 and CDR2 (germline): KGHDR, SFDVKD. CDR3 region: CATSDLLASGELFF. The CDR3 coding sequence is TGTGCCACCAGTGATTTACTAGCGTCCGGGGAGCTGTTTTTT.

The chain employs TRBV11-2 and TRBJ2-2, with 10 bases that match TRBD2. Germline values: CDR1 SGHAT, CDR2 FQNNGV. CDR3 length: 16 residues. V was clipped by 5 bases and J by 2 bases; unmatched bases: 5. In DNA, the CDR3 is TGTGCCAGCAGCCTACGGACTAGCGGTAACACCGGGGAGCTGTTTTTT. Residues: CASSLRTSGNTGELFF.